These 21 T cell receptor beta chains originate from one sample sequenced in a study of cytomegalovirus exposure and HLA in healthy donors. The PCR had 60 Vbeta and 13 Jbeta primers. Repertoires were generated with immunoSEQ multiplex PCR, while TCRdb's copy carries only in-frame clones and drops some. The sample consists of around 110,000 clones, roughly three fifths of them appearing once. Source material: PBMCs. The receptors were sampled from a man between 18 and 29 years old in good health and CMV-seronegative.

The chain employs TRBV19 and TRBJ1-5; tentatively, D is TRBD1 (5 bases). Germline V gene lookup returns CDR1 LNHDA and CDR2 SQIVND (reference sequence). V was trimmed by 7 bases and J by 2 bases, leaving 15 bases between them. The CDR3 sequence is 15 residues long. CDR3 nucleotide sequence: TGTGCCAGTAACCCTTTCAGGGAGGGCAATCAGCCCCAGCATTTT. Its translation: CASNPFREGNQPQHF.

This clone showed up just a few times. Here the CDR3 reads CSAREPNQPQHF. Here the CDR3 DNA reads TGCAGCGCACGGGAGCCCAATCAGCCCCAGCATTTT. The chain uses TRBV29-1 and TRBJ1-5, with D hard to call. CDR3 length: 12 amino acids. With 7 bases removed from V and 3 bases from J, the gap between germline ends came to 10 bases. Germline CDR1 SQVTM, CDR2 ANQGSEA.

This clone was detected only a few times. The chain joins TRBV4-1 to TRBJ2-5; D might be TRBD1 (6 bases). Germline values: CDR1 MGHRA, CDR2 YSYEKL. The CDR3 length is 13 residues. Between the trimmed V and J ends, which lost 6 bases and 2 bases, there was a span of 10 bases. For the CDR3, the DNA is TGCGCCAGCAGTGGACAGAATCAAGAGACCCAGTACTTC. Translated: CASSGQNQETQYF.

The chain recombines TRBV19 with TRBJ2-7; D might be TRBD2 (6 bases). The germline gives CDR1 LNHDA, CDR2 SQIVND (reference sequence). This CDR3 is built from 15 residues. The ends were cut back, 4 bases at V and 1 base at J, with 14 bases in the middle. The CDR3 DNA reads as TGTGCCAGTAGTAGTGAAGGCGGGAAGTCCTACGAGCAGTACTTC. This codes for CASSSEGGKSYEQYF.

The chain joins TRBV5-1 to TRBJ2-1, with TRBD2 as a possible D gene (5 bases). Trimming left V 0 bases short and J 15 bases short, with 16 bases between. The CDR3 spans 13 residues. The V gene's germline CDR1 is SGHRS and CDR2 YFSETQ. CDR3 sequence: CASSLAGSARGFF. CDR3 DNA sequence: TGCGCCAGCAGCTTGGCGGGGAGCGCCCGAGGGTTCTTC.

The chain couples TRBV14 to TRBJ2-3; the match to TRBD2 covers 9 bases. Germline V gene data show CDR1 as SGHDN and CDR2 as FVKESK. This CDR3 is 16 amino acids long. The ends lost 2 bases at V and 3 bases at J; junction bases unmatched: 6. The CDR3 loop is CASSQHSGSETDTQYF. CDR3 nucleotides: TGTGCCAGCAGCCAACATAGCGGGAGCGAGACAGATACGCAGTATTTT. Combining the CDR3 with reference TRBV14 and TRBJ2-3 gives the whole variable domain EAGVTQFPSHSVIEKGQTVTLRCDPISGHDNLYWYRRVMGKEIKFLLHFVKESKQDESGMPNNRFLAERTGGTYSTLKVQPAELEDSGVYFCASSQHSGSETDTQYFGPGTRLTVL.

The CDR3, as DNA: TGTGCCTGGAGTGTTAGCGGGAGTCGAGAGACCCAGTACTTC. This gives the protein CAWSVSGSRETQYF. This chain connects TRBV30 to TRBJ2-5, with 9 bases lining up with TRBD2. V shed 0 bases, J shed 4 bases, and the junction held 3 bases outside the gene matches. CDR3 length: 14 residues. Germline V lookup: CDR1 GTSNPN, CDR2 SVGIG (reference sequence). Filled out from reference TRBV30 and TRBJ2-5, the complete variable domain reads SQTIHQWPATLVQPVGSPLSLECTVEGTSNPNLYWYRQAAGRGLQLLFYSVGIGQISSEVPQNLSASRPQDRQFILSSKKLLLSDSGFYLCAWSVSGSRETQYFGPGTRLLVL.

The DNA of the CDR3 is TGCGCCAGCAGTGAGAGACAGGGGGGGGTCGAGCAGTACTTC. Protein sequence: CASSERQGGVEQYF. The chain links TRBV10-2 to TRBJ2-7; 9 bases match TRBD1. The V gene's germline CDR1 is WSHSY and CDR2 SAAADI. V lost 2 bases and J lost 6; bases outside the gene matches: 5. CDR3 size: 14 residues.

The rearrangement joins TRBV28 to TRBJ1-1; D is possibly TRBD1 (5 bases). Trimming pared 7 bases from V and 0 bases from J, leaving 12 bases between. Germline V gives CDR1 MDHEN, CDR2 SYDVKM. CDR3 size: 14 residues. In nucleotides, the CDR3 is TGTGCCAGCAAGGTTCAGGGCATGAACACTGAAGCTTTCTTT. It specifies CASKVQGMNTEAFF.

In nucleotides, the CDR3 is TGCAGTGGCGGGGGATACAATGAGCAGTTCTTC. This gives the protein CSGGGYNEQFF. This chain connects TRBV20-1 to TRBJ2-1; the match to TRBD2 covers 7 bases. There are 11 residues in the CDR3. Germline CDR1 is DFQATT and CDR2 is SNEGSKA (reference sequence). The trim removed 7 bases at V and 4 bases at J, leaving 1 base unmatched.

V and J are TRBV30 and TRBJ2-1; D is perhaps TRBD2 (6 bases). Germline CDR1 and CDR2: GTSNPN and SVGIG (reference sequence). The CDR3 spans 14 residues. The V and J ends lost 5 bases and 2 bases respectively, with 13 bases between them. CDR3 bases: TGTGCCTGGGGACTAAAAAGCCCCTACAATGAGCAGTTCTTC. The encoded protein is CAWGLKSPYNEQFF.

This clone was counted between two and nine times. This rearrangement joins TRBV5-6 to TRBJ2-5, with 7 bases identical to TRBD1. The CDR3 spans 16 residues. J was trimmed by 2 bases and V by 1 base; bases with no gene match: 8. Germline CDR1 and CDR2: SGHDT and YYEEEE. CDR3 amino acids: CASSLLAGQVQETQYF. DNA for the CDR3: TGTGCCAGCAGCTTGCTGGCAGGACAGGTTCAAGAGACCCAGTACTTC. Combining the CDR3 with reference TRBV5-6 and TRBJ2-5 gives the whole variable domain DAGVTQSPTHLIKTRGQQVTLRCSPKSGHDTVSWYQQALGQGPQFIFQYYEEEERQRGNFPDRFSGHQFPNYSSELNVNALLLGDSALYLCASSLLAGQVQETQYFGPGTRLLVL.

The gene calls are TRBV28 and TRBJ2-5; 10 positions match TRBD2. The germline V gene has CDR1 MDHEN and CDR2 SYDVKM. This CDR3 is 16 amino acids long. With 2 bases clipped from V and 5 bases from J, the junction kept 8 bases outside the gene matches. CDR3 coding DNA: TGTGCCAGCAGTTTAGGGCTAGCGGGGGCAAGGGAGACCCAGTACTTC. This sequence encodes CASSLGLAGARETQYF.

This clone was found a few times. The chain is built from TRBV4-2 and TRBJ2-7; no clear D gene. The CDR3 runs 13 residues. V gave up 4 bases and J gave up 3 bases, with 10 bases separating them. Germline V gives CDR1 LGHNA, CDR2 YNFKEQ. This chain's CDR3 is CASSPPGFYEQYF. For the CDR3, the DNA is TGTGCCAGCAGCCCACCGGGTTTCTACGAGCAGTACTTC.

The V call is TRBV27, the J call TRBJ2-3, with 7 bases fitting TRBD2. The germline V gene encodes CDR1 MNHEY and CDR2 SMNVEV (reference sequence). Trimming took 8 bases from V and 3 from J; bases not matched to a gene: 5. The CDR3 runs 13 residues. CDR3 bases: TGTGCCAGCTCGGAAGCGGGGACAGATACGCAGTATTTT. Protein product: CASSEAGTDTQYF.

This chain connects TRBV4-2 to TRBJ2-3; 7 positions match TRBD1. The CDR3 contains 16 residues. Trimming cost V 4 bases and J 2 bases; bases outside gene matches: 9. Per the germline V gene, CDR1 is LGHNA and CDR2 is YNFKEQ. CDR3 amino acids: CASSPRLGQTTDTQYF. The CDR3 DNA is TGTGCCAGCAGCCCCCGGTTGGGACAGACCACAGATACGCAGTATTTT.

This chain links TRBV28 with TRBJ2-3; D perhaps matches TRBD1 (5 bases). Per germline, CDR1 MDHEN and CDR2 SYDVKM. The CDR3 is 16 amino acids. V was cut by 6 bases and J by 2 bases, with 18 bases left in between. CDR3 DNA: TGTGCCAGCAGCAGCCGACAGTTAATACTCACAGATACGCAGTATTTT. It translates to CASSSRQLILTDTQYF.

This clone appeared a few times. The rearrangement joins TRBV6-6 to TRBJ1-4; D remains unclear. Trimming cost V 2 bases and J 8 bases, with 18 bases left between them. The CDR3 covers 16 residues. Germline CDR1 is MNHNY and CDR2 is SVGAGI (reference sequence). DNA of the CDR3: TGTGCCAGCAGTTACCCAACGGCCGAGGAGGGAGAAAAACTGTTTTTT. This encodes CASSYPTAEEGEKLFF.

The CDR3 spells CSASYTDTQYF. In DNA form, the CDR3 reads TGCAGTGCTTCTTACACAGATACGCAGTATTTT. This chain connects TRBV20-1 to TRBJ2-3; D gene unclear. The V gene's germline CDR1 is DFQATT and CDR2 SNEGSKA (reference sequence). The ends were cut back, 5 bases at V and 2 bases at J, with 5 bases in the middle. CDR3 length: 11 residues.

The V and J genes are TRBV6-5 and TRBJ2-5; 12 positions match TRBD2. This CDR3 spans 15 amino acids. V dropped 6 bases and J dropped 2; count of bases not matched to a gene: 4. Germline V gene data show CDR1 as MNHEY and CDR2 as SVGAGI. The CDR3 coding sequence is TGTGCCAGCAGGGGGACTAGCGGGCCACAAGAGACCCAGTACTTC. Amino acid sequence: CASRGTSGPQETQYF.

The genes are TRBV12-5 and TRBJ2-5; the D gene is possibly TRBD1 (6 bases). V was trimmed by 1 base and J by 4 bases, leaving 13 bases between them. Germline-derived CDR1 and CDR2 are LGHNT and FRNRAP. This CDR3 is built from 15 residues. The CDR3 region is CASGLDDRFGETQYF. The DNA for the CDR3 is TGTGCTAGTGGTTTGGACGACAGGTTCGGAGAGACCCAGTACTTC.